This TCR beta chain was obtained from a study of control samples from healthy donors and cancer patients. This table comes from immunoSEQ multiplex PCR, and its TCRdb copy is limited to in-frame clones, with some not included. The sample holds roughly 180,000 clones, 90% to 95% seen once. This clone was seen only once. Sequenced material: blood. This TCR was recovered from a young woman in good health.

CDR3 sequence (DNA): TGTGCCATCAGTACCCAGAAACTAGCGGGAAAAGAGACCCAGTACTTC. It is translated as CAISTQKLAGKETQYF. The V gene is TRBV10-3, the J gene TRBJ2-5; 10 bases are shared with TRBD2. V dropped 5 bases and J dropped 3; count of bases not matched to a gene: 9. Germline V CDR1 and CDR2: ENHRY, SYGVKD. This CDR3 region has 16 residues.